The sequence of this T cell receptor (beta chain) was determined in a study of blood T cells in healthy people across ages. Across the whole study: Roughly one uniquely barcoded beta molecule per two T cells was captured. General study points: Roughly linear age-related decline in beta diversity appeared, significant by age approximately 40. Strong correlation linked observed beta diversity and percent naive T cells.

With respect to this clonotype: Its antigen is still unknown.

Russia was home to the donors, healthy Caucasian individuals aged about 6 to 90. Through a sample-barcoded 5' primer and a J-beta primer mix, a second PCR was run for roughly 6 to 11 cycles. TCRdb reanalysed the 5' RACE reads using MiXCR and keeps one entry per CDR3 protein. In the table there are 980,000 or so distinct CDR3 sequences, under 50% of which are singletons. V was cut by 1 base and J by 4 bases, with 4 bases left in between. This CDR3 has 12 amino acids. CDR1 is SEHNR, CDR2 FQNEAQ, per germline (reference sequence). Sequencing used blood. The chain has TRBV7-9 and TRBJ2-5; D call uncertain. This TCR was sampled from a man aged 25 to 40 in good health. In nucleotides, the CDR3 is TGTGCCAGCAGCTTAGTGACAGAGACCCAGTACTTC. It codes for CASSLVTETQYF.